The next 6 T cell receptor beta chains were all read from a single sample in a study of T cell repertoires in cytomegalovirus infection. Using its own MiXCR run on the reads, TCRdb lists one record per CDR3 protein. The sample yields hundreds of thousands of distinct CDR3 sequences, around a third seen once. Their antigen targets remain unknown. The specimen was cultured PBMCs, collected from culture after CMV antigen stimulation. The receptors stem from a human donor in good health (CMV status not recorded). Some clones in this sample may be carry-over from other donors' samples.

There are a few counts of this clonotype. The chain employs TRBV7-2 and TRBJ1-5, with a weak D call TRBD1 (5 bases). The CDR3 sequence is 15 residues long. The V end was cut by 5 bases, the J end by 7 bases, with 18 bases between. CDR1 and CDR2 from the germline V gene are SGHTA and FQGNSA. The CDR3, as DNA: TGTGCCAGCAGCCCCAGAGCAGGGACTAGACAGCCCCAGCATTTT. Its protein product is CASSPRAGTRQPQHF.

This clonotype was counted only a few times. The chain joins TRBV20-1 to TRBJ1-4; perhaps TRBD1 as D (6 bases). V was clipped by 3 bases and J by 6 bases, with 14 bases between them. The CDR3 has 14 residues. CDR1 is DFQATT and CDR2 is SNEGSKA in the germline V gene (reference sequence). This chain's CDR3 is CSASSDRPYEKLFF. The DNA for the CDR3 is TGCAGTGCTAGTTCGGACAGACCTTATGAAAAACTGTTTTTT.

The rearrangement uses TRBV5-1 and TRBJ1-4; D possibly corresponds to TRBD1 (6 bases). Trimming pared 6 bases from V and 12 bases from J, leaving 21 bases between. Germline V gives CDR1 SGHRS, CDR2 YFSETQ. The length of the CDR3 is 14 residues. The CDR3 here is CASTTGIVPEELFF. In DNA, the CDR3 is TGCGCCAGCACAACAGGGATTGTTCCTGAGGAACTGTTTTTT.

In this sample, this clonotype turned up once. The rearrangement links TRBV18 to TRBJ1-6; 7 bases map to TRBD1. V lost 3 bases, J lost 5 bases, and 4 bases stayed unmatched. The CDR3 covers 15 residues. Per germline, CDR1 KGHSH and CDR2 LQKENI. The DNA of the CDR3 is TGTGCCAGCTCACCGAACAGGGGAGATAATTCACCCCTCCACTTT. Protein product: CASSPNRGDNSPLHF.

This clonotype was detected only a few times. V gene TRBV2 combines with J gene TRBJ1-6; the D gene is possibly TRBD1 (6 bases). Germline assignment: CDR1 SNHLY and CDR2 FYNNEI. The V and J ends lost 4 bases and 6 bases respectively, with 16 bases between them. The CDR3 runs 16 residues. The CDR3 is CASSAFDGGLNSPLHF. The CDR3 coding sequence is TGTGCCAGCAGTGCTTTTGACGGGGGCCTTAATTCACCCCTCCACTTT.

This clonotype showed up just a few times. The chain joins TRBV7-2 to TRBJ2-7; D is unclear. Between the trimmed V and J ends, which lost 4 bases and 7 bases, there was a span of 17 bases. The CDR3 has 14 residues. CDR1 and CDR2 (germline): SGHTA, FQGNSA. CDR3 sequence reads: CASSSFTERGEQYF. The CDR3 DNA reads TGTGCCAGCAGCTCCTTCACGGAACGCGGAGAGCAGTACTTC.